The 10 T cell receptor beta chains below were found in one sample sequenced in a study of post-analysis software for immune sequencing data. General study points: Four to six TRBV segments were more frequent in patients than controls; TRBV5-6, TRBV5-1 and TRBV20-1 belonged to this group.

The antigens for these receptors are not known. Unique molecular identifiers had been added to the TCR beta cDNA libraries. MiXCR was run by TCRdb on the PCR reads, yielding one entry per CDR3 protein. The table has 700,000 to 900,000 distinct CDR3 sequences, about 45% seen once. Sequencing was carried out using blood. The receptors were gathered from a girl between 5 and 17 years old with multiple sclerosis.

In its sample, this clonotype was seen a few times. V gene TRBV20-1 combines with J gene TRBJ2-1, with 8 bases matching TRBD2. The CDR3 is made up of 13 amino acids. V lost 6 bases and J lost 5; bases outside the gene matches: 6. Germline CDR1 is DFQATT and CDR2 is SNEGSKA (reference sequence). This chain's CDR3 is CSARSGGNNEQFF. DNA for the CDR3: TGCAGTGCCCGGTCGGGAGGGAACAATGAGCAGTTCTTC.

In nucleotides, the CDR3 is TGTGCCAGCAGCACCCAGGCCCGGGACAGAACTAATGAGCAGTTCTTC. Its translation: CASSTQARDRTNEQFF. This sequence joins TRBV7-6 and TRBJ2-1; 7 bases map to TRBD1. Germline loops: CDR1 SGHVS, CDR2 FNYEAQ. V lost 5 bases and J lost 7; bases outside the gene matches: 14. The CDR3 spans 16 residues.

The chain combines TRBV12-3 or TRBV12-4 with TRBJ2-5; TRBD2 agrees at 9 bases. The end of the DNA is better explained by TRBJ2-7, so the J call may be wrong. The CDR3 sequence is 16 residues long. CDR3 DNA sequence: TGTGCCAGCAGCCCCCAATTGGGCGGGAGGGTCTACGAGCAGTACTTC. Encoded protein: CASSPQLGGRVYEQYF.

This chain uses TRBV10-3 with TRBJ1-1, with 11 bases matching TRBD1. CDR3 length equals 14 residues. With V trimmed by 4 bases and J by 5 bases, 3 bases remained unmatched. From germline, CDR1 is ENHRY and CDR2 SYGVKD. The DNA of the CDR3 is TGTGCCATCAGTGGCTGGGACAGGGGGACTGAAGCTTTCTTT. It is translated as CAISGWDRGTEAFF.

This clonotype was seen just once. This sequence joins TRBV28 and TRBJ1-2, with 8 bases fitting TRBD1. Germline lookup yields CDR1 MDHEN and CDR2 SYDVKM. Trimming at V came to 6 bases and at J to 2 bases, leaving 5 bases not matched to a gene. The CDR3 is made up of 14 amino acids. The CDR3 DNA sequence: TGTGCCAGCAGAAGACAGGGGCAGAACTATGGCTACACCTTC. This sequence encodes CASRRQGQNYGYTF.

V is TRBV27 and J is TRBJ2-1; a weak D match, TRBD1 (6 bases). The CDR3 is 13 amino acids. Germline V gives CDR1 MNHEY, CDR2 SMNVEV (reference sequence). The ends were cut back, 8 bases at V and 0 bases at J, with 8 bases in the middle. Here the CDR3 reads CASGQLSYNEQFF. The CDR3 DNA is TGTGCCAGCGGACAGCTCTCCTACAATGAGCAGTTCTTC.

The chain is built from TRBV5-1 and TRBJ2-3; tentatively, D is TRBD2 (6 bases). This CDR3 contains 15 residues. Germline loops: CDR1 SGHRS, CDR2 YFSETQ. V lost 0 bases and J 1 base, leaving 9 bases between the germline ends. CDR3 sequence: CASSLDLARTDTQYF. The CDR3, as DNA: TGCGCCAGCAGCTTGGACCTAGCGCGCACAGATACGCAGTATTTT. The full variable domain, with the rest looked up from reference TRBV5-1 and TRBJ2-3, is KAGVTQTPRYLIKTRGQQVTLSCSPISGHRSVSWYQQTPGQGLQFLFEYFSETQRNKGNFPGRFSGRQFSNSRSEMNVSTLELGDSALYLCASSLDLARTDTQYFGPGTRLTVL.

The CDR3 coding sequence is TGCAGCGTATCAGTCCCGGGAGATCAAGAGACCCAGTACTTC. It codes for CSVSVPGDQETQYF. This chain connects TRBV29-1 to TRBJ2-5, with D perhaps matching TRBD2 (6 bases). This CDR3 has 14 amino acids. Germline values: CDR1 SQVTM, CDR2 ANQGSEA. V was cut by 6 bases and J by 2 bases, with 16 bases left in between.

This clonotype was counted a few times. CDR3 sequence reads: CASSQDRRSSYEQYF. CDR3 in DNA: TGTGCCAGCAGTCAGGACAGGCGGAGCTCCTACGAGCAGTACTTC. V usage is TRBV12-3 or TRBV12-4 and J usage is TRBJ2-7, with 7 nucleotides matching TRBD1. V shed 5 bases and J 0 bases; nucleotides not matched to a gene: 7. CDR3 length: 15 amino acids.

The chain recombines TRBV6-5 with TRBJ1-5; D gene uncertain. V shed 8 bases and J shed 4 bases, with 12 bases lying between them. This CDR3 has 13 residues. Germline V gene sequence: CDR1 MNHEY, CDR2 SVGAGI. The CDR3 nucleotides read TGTGCCAGCCGGGAGGGCATTAATCAGCCCCAGCATTTT. It encodes CASREGINQPQHF.